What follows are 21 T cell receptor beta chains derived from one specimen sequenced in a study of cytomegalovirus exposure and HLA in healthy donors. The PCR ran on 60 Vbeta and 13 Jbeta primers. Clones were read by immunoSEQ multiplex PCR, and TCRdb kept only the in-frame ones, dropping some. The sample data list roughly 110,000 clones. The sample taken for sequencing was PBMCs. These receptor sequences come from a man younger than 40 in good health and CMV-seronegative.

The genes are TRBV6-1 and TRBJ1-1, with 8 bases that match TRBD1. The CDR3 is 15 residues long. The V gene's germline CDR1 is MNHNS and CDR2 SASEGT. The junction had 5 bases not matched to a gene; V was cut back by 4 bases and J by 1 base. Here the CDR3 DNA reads TGTGCCAGCAGTGCACCCGGGACAGGGAACACTGAAGCTTTCTTT. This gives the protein CASSAPGTGNTEAFF.

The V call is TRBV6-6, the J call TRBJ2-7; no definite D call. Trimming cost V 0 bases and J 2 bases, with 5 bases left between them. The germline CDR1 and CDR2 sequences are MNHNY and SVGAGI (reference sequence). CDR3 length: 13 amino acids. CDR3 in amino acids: CASSYSRTYEQYF. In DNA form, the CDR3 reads TGTGCCAGCAGTTACTCGCGGACCTACGAGCAGTACTTC.

Here the CDR3 DNA reads TGTGCCAGCAGCTCCCGGGGACAGGTCTACGAGCAGTACTTC. Translation gives CASSSRGQVYEQYF. The chain couples TRBV5-4 to TRBJ2-7; 8 bases fit TRBD1. This CDR3 contains 14 residues. Looked up from germline, CDR1 is SGHNT and CDR2 is YYREEE (reference sequence). J lost 3 bases, V lost 3 bases, and 5 bases had no gene match.

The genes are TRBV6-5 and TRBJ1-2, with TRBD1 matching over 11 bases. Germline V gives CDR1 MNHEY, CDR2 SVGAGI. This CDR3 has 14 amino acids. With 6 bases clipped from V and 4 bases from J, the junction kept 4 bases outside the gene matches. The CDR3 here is CASRPGTGGYGYTF. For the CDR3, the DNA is TGTGCCAGCAGACCCGGGACAGGGGGCTATGGCTACACCTTC.

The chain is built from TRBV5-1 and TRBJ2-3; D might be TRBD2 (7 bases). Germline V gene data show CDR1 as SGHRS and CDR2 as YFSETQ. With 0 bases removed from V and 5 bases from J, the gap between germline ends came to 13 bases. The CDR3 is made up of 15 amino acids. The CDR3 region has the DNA TGCGCCAGCAGCTTGGAGGGGGGGCGGGGAGATACGCAGTATTTT. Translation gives CASSLEGGRGDTQYF.

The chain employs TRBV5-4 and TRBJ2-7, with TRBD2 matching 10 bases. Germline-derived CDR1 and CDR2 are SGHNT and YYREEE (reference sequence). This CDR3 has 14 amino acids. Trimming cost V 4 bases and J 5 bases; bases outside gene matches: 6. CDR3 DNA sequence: TGTGCCAGCAGCCCGGGACTAGCGAGCAACGAGCAGTACTTC. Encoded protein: CASSPGLASNEQYF. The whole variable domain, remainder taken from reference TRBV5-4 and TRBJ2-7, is ETGVTQSPTHLIKTRGQQVTLRCSSQSGHNTVSWYQQALGQGPQFIFQYYREEENGRGNFPPRFSGLQFPNYSSELNVNALELDDSALYLCASSPGLASNEQYFGPGTRLTVT.

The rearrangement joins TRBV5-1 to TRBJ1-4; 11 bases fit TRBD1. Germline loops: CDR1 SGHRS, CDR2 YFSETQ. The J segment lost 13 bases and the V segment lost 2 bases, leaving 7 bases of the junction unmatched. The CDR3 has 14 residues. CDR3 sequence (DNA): TGCGCCAGCAGCTTCGGGACAGGGGGTCTAGGACTGTTTTTT. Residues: CASSFGTGGLGLFF.

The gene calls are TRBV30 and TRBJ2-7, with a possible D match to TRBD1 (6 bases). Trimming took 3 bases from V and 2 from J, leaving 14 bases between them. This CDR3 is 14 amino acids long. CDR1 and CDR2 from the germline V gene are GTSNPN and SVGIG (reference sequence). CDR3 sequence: CAWSATGNPYEQYF. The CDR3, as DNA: TGTGCCTGGAGCGCAACAGGGAATCCCTACGAGCAGTACTTC.

The CDR3 loop is CASSPSVYEQYF. The CDR3 bases are TGTGCCAGCAGTCCATCGGTCTACGAGCAGTACTTC. The J gene is TRBJ2-7, the V gene TRBV27; D remains unclear. Deletions cut 5 bases from V and 3 bases from J, with 8 bases between. Per the germline V gene, CDR1 is MNHEY and CDR2 is SMNVEV (reference sequence). There are 12 residues in the CDR3.

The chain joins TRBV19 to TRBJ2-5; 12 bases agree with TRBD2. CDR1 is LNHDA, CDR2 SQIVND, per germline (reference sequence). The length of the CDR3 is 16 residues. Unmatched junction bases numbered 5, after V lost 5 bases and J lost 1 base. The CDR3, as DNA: TGTGCCAGTAGTTTCACTAGCGGGGGGCCCCAAGAGACCCAGTACTTC. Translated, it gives CASSFTSGGPQETQYF.

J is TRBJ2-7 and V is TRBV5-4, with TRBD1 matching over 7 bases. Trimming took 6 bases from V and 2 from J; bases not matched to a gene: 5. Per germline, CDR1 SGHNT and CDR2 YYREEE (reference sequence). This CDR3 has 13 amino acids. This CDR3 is CASTNDRAYEQYF. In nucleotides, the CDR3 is TGTGCCAGCACCAATGACAGGGCCTACGAGCAGTACTTC.

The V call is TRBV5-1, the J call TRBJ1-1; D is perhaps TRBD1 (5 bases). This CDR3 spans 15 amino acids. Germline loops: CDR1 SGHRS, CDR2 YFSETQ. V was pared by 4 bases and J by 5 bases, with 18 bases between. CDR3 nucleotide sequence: TGCGCCAGCAGCCCTGGGACGCGGGACGGAACTGAAGCTTTCTTT. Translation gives CASSPGTRDGTEAFF.

The CDR3 sequence: CASSRDRDRNEQYF. The CDR3 DNA reads as TGTGCCAGCAGCCGGGACAGGGACCGGAACGAGCAGTACTTC. This rearrangement joins TRBV7-3 to TRBJ2-7; 9 bases match TRBD1. Per the germline V gene, CDR1 is SGHTA and CDR2 is FQGTGA. The J segment lost 5 bases and the V segment lost 5 bases, leaving 7 bases of the junction unmatched. The CDR3 length is 14 residues.

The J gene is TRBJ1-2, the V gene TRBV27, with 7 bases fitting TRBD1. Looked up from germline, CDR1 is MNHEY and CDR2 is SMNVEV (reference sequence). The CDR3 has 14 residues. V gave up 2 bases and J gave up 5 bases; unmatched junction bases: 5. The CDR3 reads CASSLLGGGYGYTF. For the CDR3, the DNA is TGTGCCAGCAGTTTACTAGGGGGCGGGTATGGCTACACCTTC.

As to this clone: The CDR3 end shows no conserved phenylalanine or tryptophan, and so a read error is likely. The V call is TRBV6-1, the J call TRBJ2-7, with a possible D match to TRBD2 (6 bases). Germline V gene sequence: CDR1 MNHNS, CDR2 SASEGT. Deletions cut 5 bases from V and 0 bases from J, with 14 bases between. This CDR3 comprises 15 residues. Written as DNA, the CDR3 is TGTGCCAGCAGTTCGCAGCGGGTCAGCTCCTACGAGCAGTACCTC. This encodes CASSSQRVSSYEQYL.

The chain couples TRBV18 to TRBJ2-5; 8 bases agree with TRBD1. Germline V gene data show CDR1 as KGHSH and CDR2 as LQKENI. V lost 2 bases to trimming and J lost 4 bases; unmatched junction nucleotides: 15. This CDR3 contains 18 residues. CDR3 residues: CASSPFTGGQGGAETQYF. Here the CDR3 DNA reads TGTGCCAGCTCACCATTCACCGGAGGACAGGGAGGTGCAGAGACCCAGTACTTC.

Written as DNA, the CDR3 is TGTGCCAGCAGGAGGGGGCAGGGAGAGACCCAGTACTTC. Protein: CASRRGQGETQYF. The rearrangement uses TRBV7-3 and TRBJ2-5, with 7 positions matching TRBD1. CDR3 length: 13 amino acids. Germline-derived CDR1 and CDR2 are SGHTA and FQGTGA. V was clipped by 6 bases and J by 4 bases; unmatched bases: 5.

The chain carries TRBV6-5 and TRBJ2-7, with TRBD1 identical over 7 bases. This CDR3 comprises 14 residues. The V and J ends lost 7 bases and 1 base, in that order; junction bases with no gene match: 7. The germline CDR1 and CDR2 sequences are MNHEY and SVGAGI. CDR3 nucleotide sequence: TGTGCCAGCAAGCCCAGGACAGGATCCTACGAGCAGTACTTC. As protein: CASKPRTGSYEQYF.

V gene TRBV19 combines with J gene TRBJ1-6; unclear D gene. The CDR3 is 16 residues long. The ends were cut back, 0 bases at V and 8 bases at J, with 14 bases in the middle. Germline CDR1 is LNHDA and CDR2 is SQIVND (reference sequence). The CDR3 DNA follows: TGTGCCAGTAGTATAGAGAGACGGAGAAACGATTCACCCCTCCACTTT. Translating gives CASSIERRRNDSPLHF.

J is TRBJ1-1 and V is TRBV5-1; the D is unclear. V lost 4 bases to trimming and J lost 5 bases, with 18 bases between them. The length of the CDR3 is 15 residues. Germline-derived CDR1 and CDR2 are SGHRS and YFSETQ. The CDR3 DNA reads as TGCGCCAGCAGCCAGGACGGATACAGAGGGACTGAAGCTTTCTTT. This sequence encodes CASSQDGYRGTEAFF.

In nucleotides, the CDR3 is TGTGCCAGCAGCCACCCTGACAGGGGGCAAGGACAGCCCCAGCATTTT. Translation: CASSHPDRGQGQPQHF. V and J are TRBV4-2 and TRBJ1-5; TRBD1 aligns across 10 bases. The CDR3 has 16 residues. Germline V CDR1 and CDR2: LGHNA, YNFKEQ. With 3 bases clipped from V and 7 bases from J, the junction kept 9 bases outside the gene matches.